This TCR beta chain derives from a study of blood T cell repertoires in COVID-19. The wider study: The origin of the acute and convalescent COVID-19 samples was the United States, Italy and Spain.

As originally analysed: Amplification from reference gene primers served as the basis for estimated nucleated cell counts. TCRdb keeps only in-frame clones here, not all; method: immunoSEQ multiplex PCR. The V and J calls and clone size are taken from that table; D and trimming were inferred from the DNA. The data hold 250,000 or so clones, with 85% to 95% observed a single time. The V end was cut by 4 bases, the J end by 1 base, with 15 bases between. This CDR3 is built from 16 residues. Germline CDR1 is SGDLS and CDR2 is YYNGEE. Clinical histories supplied by participants themselves formed the basis of cohort assignment.

This clonotype was sampled from a man aged 35 to 55 who had been exposed to COVID-19. Specimen: PBMCs or T cells enriched from blood (not recorded which). This chain uses TRBV9 with TRBJ1-3; a weak D match, TRBD1 (6 bases). The CDR3 sequence: CASSSRTQGSGNTIYF. The DNA of the CDR3 is TGTGCCAGCAGCTCAAGAACGCAGGGGTCTGGAAACACCATATATTTT.